This T cell receptor (beta chain) derives from a study of blood T cells in healthy people across ages. A second about 7 to 11 cycle PCR used barcoded and J-beta primers. TCRdb re-analysed the 5' RACE reads in MiXCR, keeping a single row per CDR3 protein. This table has 800,000 to 950,000 distinct CDR3 sequences, about 48% appearing once. The specimen sequenced was blood. This clonotype was sampled from a man aged 30-40 years in good health.

The CDR3 DNA reads TGTGCTAGTGGGGACTCAAACACAGATACGCAGTATTTT. The encoded protein is CASGDSNTDTQYF. The rearrangement joins TRBV12-5 to TRBJ2-3; TRBD2 is a possible D gene (5 bases). The CDR3 totals 13 residues. CDR1 is LGHNT and CDR2 is FRNRAP in the germline V gene. Trimming shortened V by 6 bases and J by 2 bases, and 9 bases separated the two germline ends. The full variable domain, with the rest looked up from reference TRBV12-5 and TRBJ2-3, is DARVTQTPRHKVTEMGQEVTMRCQPILGHNTVFWYRQTMMQGLELLAYFRNRAPLDDSGMPKDRFSAEMPDATLATLKIQPSEPRDSAVYFCASGDSNTDTQYFGPGTRLTVL.